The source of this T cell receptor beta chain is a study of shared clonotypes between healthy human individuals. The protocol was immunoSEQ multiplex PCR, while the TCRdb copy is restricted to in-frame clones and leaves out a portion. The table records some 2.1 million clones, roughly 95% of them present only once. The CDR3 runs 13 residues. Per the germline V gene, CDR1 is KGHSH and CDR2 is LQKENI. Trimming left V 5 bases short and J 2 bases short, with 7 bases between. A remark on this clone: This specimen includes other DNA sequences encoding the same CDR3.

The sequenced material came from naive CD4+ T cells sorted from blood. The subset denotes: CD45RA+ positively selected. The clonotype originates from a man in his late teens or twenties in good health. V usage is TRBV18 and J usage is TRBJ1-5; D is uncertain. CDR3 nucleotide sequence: TGTGCCAGCTCATCTGGAGGCAATCAGCCCCAGCATTTT. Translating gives CASSSGGNQPQHF.